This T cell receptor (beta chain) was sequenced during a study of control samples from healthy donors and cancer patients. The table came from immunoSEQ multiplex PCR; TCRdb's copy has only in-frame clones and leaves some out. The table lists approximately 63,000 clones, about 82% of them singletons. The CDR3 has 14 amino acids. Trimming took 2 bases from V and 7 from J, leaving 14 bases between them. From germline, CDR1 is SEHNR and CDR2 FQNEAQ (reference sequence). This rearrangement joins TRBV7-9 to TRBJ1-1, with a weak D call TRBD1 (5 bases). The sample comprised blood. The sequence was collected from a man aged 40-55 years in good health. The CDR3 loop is CASSLSRRGDEAFF. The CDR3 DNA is TGTGCCAGCAGCTTAAGTAGACGAGGGGATGAAGCTTTCTTT. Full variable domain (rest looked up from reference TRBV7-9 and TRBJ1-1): DTGVSQNPRHKITKRGQNVTFRCDPISEHNRLYWYRQTLGQGPEFLTYFQNEAQLEKSRLLSDRFSAERPKGSFSTLEIQRTEQGDSAMYLCASSLSRRGDEAFFGQGTRLTVV.